The 8 T cell receptor beta chains listed next were all sequenced from one sample in a study of blood T cell repertoires in COVID-19. Only in-frame clones appear in the TCRdb table, and some are missing; sequencing was by immunoSEQ multiplex PCR. The table records 120,000 to 150,000 clones, 75% to 85% of them present only once. Sequencing was done on a sample of peripheral blood. The receptors were sampled from a man aged 50 to 60 with acute or convalescent COVID-19.

J is TRBJ2-5 and V is TRBV10-3, with TRBD1 identical over 11 bases. Germline values: CDR1 ENHRY, CDR2 SYGVKD. The CDR3 is 15 amino acids. Trimming removed 6 bases from V and 2 bases from J; junction bases left unmatched: 5. The CDR3 region is CAIRARDRGQETQYF. The CDR3 region has the DNA TGTGCCATCAGGGCCCGGGACAGGGGGCAAGAGACCCAGTACTTC.

The CDR3 DNA follows: TGTGCCAGCAGTGGACAGACCCGCTGGAGTCAGCCCCAGCATTTT. Protein: CASSGQTRWSQPQHF. This chain uses TRBV2 with TRBJ1-5; D might be TRBD1 (5 bases). Per germline, CDR1 SNHLY and CDR2 FYNNEI. The V and J ends lost 4 bases and 6 bases respectively, with 16 bases between them. The CDR3 consists of 15 residues.

This chain uses TRBV13 with TRBJ2-7; TRBD1 matches at 7 bases. The ends lost 1 base at V and 8 bases at J; junction bases unmatched: 8. CDR1 and CDR2 from the germline V gene are PRHDT and FYEKMQ (reference sequence). CDR3 length equals 14 residues. The chain's CDR3 is CASSLVTGSTKQYF. CDR3 DNA: TGTGCCAGCAGCTTAGTGACAGGGAGTACGAAGCAGTACTTC.

The V gene is TRBV25-1, the J gene TRBJ1-1; a weak D match, TRBD1 (6 bases). This CDR3 has 14 amino acids. Deletions cut 2 bases from V and 0 bases from J, with 7 bases between. Germline loops: CDR1 MGHDK, CDR2 SYGVNS. This chain's CDR3 is CASSERGMNTEAFF. The CDR3 nucleotides are TGTGCCAGCAGTGAAAGGGGGATGAACACTGAAGCTTTCTTT.

This clone was seen only once. This rearrangement joins TRBV4-2 to TRBJ2-7, with 7 positions matching TRBD1. With 0 bases clipped from V and 2 bases from J, the junction kept 4 bases outside the gene matches. The CDR3 is 15 residues long. Germline CDR1 is LGHNA and CDR2 is YNFKEQ. The CDR3 loop reads CASSQERGQPYEQYF. In DNA, the CDR3 is TGTGCCAGCAGCCAAGAAAGGGGGCAACCCTACGAGCAGTACTTC.

This clone appeared a single time. This chain uses TRBV11-3 with TRBJ2-1; 9 bases map to TRBD2. Germline assignment: CDR1 SGHNT and CDR2 YENEEA. The CDR3 has 19 amino acids. The V gene end was trimmed by 0 bases and the J gene end by 0 bases; junction bases not matched to a gene: 9. CDR3 residues: CASSLDGASGVSSYNEQFF. The CDR3 DNA sequence: TGTGCCAGCAGCTTAGATGGGGCTAGCGGGGTTAGCTCCTACAATGAGCAGTTCTTC.

J is TRBJ2-7 and V is TRBV10-2, with D possibly being TRBD2 (6 bases). This CDR3 spans 13 amino acids. Trimming removed 5 bases from V and 5 bases from J, with 13 bases in between. CDR1 and CDR2 (germline): WSHSY, SAAADI. The CDR3 sequence: CASSPSDFHEQYF. CDR3 bases: TGCGCCAGCAGTCCTAGCGATTTTCACGAGCAGTACTTC.

The gene calls are TRBV2 and TRBJ2-2; D is perhaps TRBD2 (5 bases). CDR1 is SNHLY, CDR2 FYNNEI, per germline. Trimming cost V 3 bases and J 9 bases, with 17 bases left between them. The CDR3 sequence is 15 residues long. CDR3 nucleotide sequence: TGTGCCAGCAGTGATCGGCTAGCCCCGATTAGGGAGCTGTTTTTT. Protein sequence: CASSDRLAPIRELFF. The full variable domain, its missing parts supplied by reference TRBV2 and TRBJ2-2, is EPEVTQTPSHQVTQMGQEVILRCVPISNHLYFYWYRQILGQKVEFLVSFYNNEISEKSEIFDDQFSVERPDGSNFTLKIRSTKLEDSAMYFCASSDRLAPIRELFFGEGSRLTVL.